The rows below give T cell receptor beta chains drawn from one sample of a study of blood T cell repertoires in COVID-19. Repertoires were generated with immunoSEQ multiplex PCR, while TCRdb's copy carries only in-frame clones and drops some. The sample yields 230,000 or so clones, 83% seen once. Sequencing input: peripheral blood. These receptors came from a man in his forties or fifties with active or convalescent COVID-19. The CDR3 runs from the conserved cysteine through the conserved F or W. The order of the fields is CDR3 protein, CDR3 length, J gene, D gene, V gene. A D gene is named only where the DNA matches it firmly.

cdr3_aa: CASSPDSSSYNEQFF
cdr3_length: 15
j_call: TRBJ2-1
d_call: -
v_call: TRBV18

cdr3_aa: CASSSGGGTPSLAKNIQYF
cdr3_length: 19
j_call: TRBJ2-4
d_call: TRBD2
v_call: TRBV5-1

cdr3_aa: CASSRDSRVEKQYF
cdr3_length: 14
j_call: TRBJ2-7
d_call: -
v_call: TRBV7-9

cdr3_aa: CASSELGSSYNEQFF
cdr3_length: 15
j_call: TRBJ2-1
d_call: -
v_call: TRBV25-1

cdr3_aa: CSATSTYEQYF
cdr3_length: 11
j_call: TRBJ2-7
d_call: -
v_call: TRBV20-1

cdr3_aa: CAITGPRRRTGSGTEAFF
cdr3_length: 18
j_call: TRBJ1-1
d_call: TRBD1
v_call: TRBV10-3

cdr3_aa: CASSLLAGAGNEQFF
cdr3_length: 15
j_call: TRBJ2-1
d_call: TRBD2
v_call: TRBV4-2

cdr3_aa: CSVDASILETQYF
cdr3_length: 13
j_call: TRBJ2-5
d_call: -
v_call: TRBV29-1

cdr3_aa: CASSQGGEETQYF
cdr3_length: 13
j_call: TRBJ2-5
d_call: -
v_call: TRBV5-1

cdr3_aa: CSVEPLNTEAFF
cdr3_length: 12
j_call: TRBJ1-1
d_call: -
v_call: TRBV29-1

cdr3_aa: CATMGGTNTEAFF
cdr3_length: 13
j_call: TRBJ1-1
d_call: -
v_call: TRBV19

cdr3_aa: CASSKVRNTEAFF
cdr3_length: 13
j_call: TRBJ1-1
d_call: -
v_call: TRBV21-1

cdr3_aa: CASSLLGYYEQYF
cdr3_length: 13
j_call: TRBJ2-7
d_call: -
v_call: TRBV5-1

cdr3_aa: CASSGVGNTEAFF
cdr3_length: 13
j_call: TRBJ1-1
d_call: -
v_call: TRBV18

cdr3_aa: CASSVDGSGNTIYF
cdr3_length: 14
j_call: TRBJ1-3
d_call: -
v_call: TRBV9

cdr3_aa: CASSLMTGYNEQFF
cdr3_length: 14
j_call: TRBJ2-1
d_call: -
v_call: TRBV5-1

cdr3_aa: CASSQVPSGNEQFF
cdr3_length: 14
j_call: TRBJ2-1
d_call: TRBD2
v_call: TRBV14

cdr3_aa: CATSDWTGSVSTDTQYF
cdr3_length: 17
j_call: TRBJ2-3
d_call: TRBD1
v_call: TRBV24-1

cdr3_aa: CASSAGTGRGYTF
cdr3_length: 13
j_call: TRBJ1-2
d_call: TRBD1
v_call: TRBV28

cdr3_aa: CASSPSTQAYGYTF
cdr3_length: 14
j_call: TRBJ1-2
d_call: -
v_call: TRBV18

cdr3_aa: CATSDWRAAPPDTQYF
cdr3_length: 16
j_call: TRBJ2-3
d_call: -
v_call: TRBV24-1

cdr3_aa: CASSQGEPPADTEAFF
cdr3_length: 16
j_call: TRBJ1-1
d_call: -
v_call: TRBV4-3

cdr3_aa: CASSTGTGVIQPQHF
cdr3_length: 15
j_call: TRBJ1-5
d_call: TRBD1
v_call: TRBV19

cdr3_aa: CASRPAQGSDTQYF
cdr3_length: 14
j_call: TRBJ2-3
d_call: -
v_call: TRBV6-1

cdr3_aa: CASSQTANTEAFF
cdr3_length: 13
j_call: TRBJ1-1
d_call: -
v_call: TRBV18

cdr3_aa: CASSLDTGLADYEQYF
cdr3_length: 16
j_call: TRBJ2-7
d_call: TRBD2
v_call: TRBV7-9

cdr3_aa: CAISDISGGQETQYF
cdr3_length: 15
j_call: TRBJ2-5
d_call: TRBD2
v_call: TRBV10-3

cdr3_aa: CAISDGRASTDTQYF
cdr3_length: 15
j_call: TRBJ2-3
d_call: -
v_call: TRBV10-3

cdr3_aa: CAISAGTGGGGYTF
cdr3_length: 14
j_call: TRBJ1-2
d_call: TRBD1
v_call: TRBV10-3

cdr3_aa: CTSSIKGVGEKLFF
cdr3_length: 14
j_call: TRBJ1-4
d_call: -
v_call: TRBV19

cdr3_aa: CASSSQESGQYF
cdr3_length: 12
j_call: TRBJ2-7
d_call: -
v_call: TRBV6-5

cdr3_aa: CASSRHLAGGYNEQFF
cdr3_length: 16
j_call: TRBJ2-1
d_call: TRBD2
v_call: TRBV14

cdr3_aa: CASIRTGVSYETQYF
cdr3_length: 15
j_call: TRBJ2-5
d_call: TRBD1
v_call: TRBV19

cdr3_aa: CASSLEGQGGGEKLFF
cdr3_length: 16
j_call: TRBJ1-4
d_call: TRBD1
v_call: TRBV3-1/TRBV3-2

cdr3_aa: CASSRGQYPDYGYTF
cdr3_length: 15
j_call: TRBJ1-2
d_call: -
v_call: TRBV7-3

cdr3_aa: CASSLWERADTQYF
cdr3_length: 14
j_call: TRBJ2-3
d_call: -
v_call: TRBV7-9

cdr3_aa: CASSPGQGPYEQYF
cdr3_length: 14
j_call: TRBJ2-7
d_call: TRBD1
v_call: TRBV18

cdr3_aa: CASTPGRGTEAFF
cdr3_length: 13
j_call: TRBJ1-1
d_call: -
v_call: TRBV6-2/TRBV6-3

cdr3_aa: CASSLLPGNEKLFF
cdr3_length: 14
j_call: TRBJ1-4
d_call: -
v_call: TRBV5-1

cdr3_aa: CASSYNRDTGELFF
cdr3_length: 14
j_call: TRBJ2-2
d_call: -
v_call: TRBV6-5

cdr3_aa: CATSDSSGTGGKTQNNQPQHF
cdr3_length: 21
j_call: TRBJ1-5
d_call: TRBD1
v_call: TRBV24-1

cdr3_aa: CASSLGSGSIYEQYF
cdr3_length: 15
j_call: TRBJ2-7
d_call: TRBD2
v_call: TRBV5-1

cdr3_aa: CASSRTGQGGNTIYF
cdr3_length: 15
j_call: TRBJ1-3
d_call: TRBD1
v_call: TRBV4-2